The 15 T cell receptor beta chains presented below share a single source sample, sequenced in a study of CD8 T cells in Susac syndrome. RNA in amounts of about 0.5 to 1 ug was reverse transcribed with random hexamers. From the immunoSEQ multiplex PCR reads, TCRdb called clonotypes with MiXCR, one entry per CDR3 protein. The sample carries more than 65,000 distinct CDR3 sequences, 85% to 95% recorded once. The sample consisted of CD8+ T cells from PBMCs. These TCRs come from a human donor in good health.

This rearrangement joins TRBV9 to TRBJ2-7; TRBD2 is a possible D gene (7 bases). This CDR3 comprises 15 residues. Trimming cost V 3 bases and J 4 bases, with 17 bases left between them. Germline V gene lookup returns CDR1 SGDLS and CDR2 YYNGEE. CDR3 amino acids: CASSGSQGGWYEQYF. CDR3 nucleotides: TGTGCCAGCAGCGGCTCACAGGGAGGGTGGTACGAGCAGTACTTC.

This chain uses TRBV5-4 with TRBJ2-5; weak D call: TRBD1 (6 bases). This CDR3 spans 14 amino acids. V was cut by 0 bases and J by 5 bases, with 11 bases left in between. Germline V lookup: CDR1 SGHNT, CDR2 YYREEE (reference sequence). The CDR3 region is CASSLAGAWETQYF. CDR3 DNA sequence: TGTGCCAGCAGCTTGGCAGGGGCGTGGGAGACCCAGTACTTC.

The chain couples TRBV7-9 to TRBJ2-1, with TRBD2 as a possible D gene (5 bases). The CDR3 runs 16 residues. CDR1 and CDR2 (germline): SEHNR, FQNEAQ (reference sequence). V lost 4 bases and J 0 bases, leaving 13 bases between the germline ends. CDR3 DNA: TGTGCCAGCAGCTCCACTAGTCCCGACTCCTACAATGAGCAGTTCTTC. Residues: CASSSTSPDSYNEQFF.

The chain combines TRBV29-1 with TRBJ2-5, with 7 positions matching TRBD2. V gave up 4 bases and J gave up 5 bases; unmatched junction bases: 10. The CDR3 has 14 amino acids. CDR1 is SQVTM and CDR2 is ANQGSEA in the germline V gene. As DNA, the CDR3 is TGCAGCGTTGGTTTTATAGCGGGCCGGGAGACCCAGTACTTC. Protein product: CSVGFIAGRETQYF.

This chain joins TRBV7-8 and TRBJ2-2; D is possibly TRBD1 (8 bases). Trimming stripped 1 base from V and 7 bases from J, with 10 bases between. The CDR3 spans 14 residues. Per germline, CDR1 SGHVS and CDR2 FQNEAQ. CDR3 nucleotides: TGTGCCAGCAGCTTAGACAGGGGGGGCGGGGAGCTGTTTTTT. It translates to CASSLDRGGGELFF.

The chain carries TRBV9 and TRBJ2-5; 7 bases fit TRBD1. J gave up 3 bases and V 6 bases, and 5 bases lay outside the gene matches. The CDR3 contains 13 residues. Per the germline V gene, CDR1 is SGDLS and CDR2 is YYNGEE. In DNA form, the CDR3 reads TGTGCCAGCACCGGGGACAGCGAAGAGACCCAGTACTTC. This encodes CASTGDSEETQYF.

The V gene is TRBV11-1, the J gene TRBJ2-2; TRBD2 aligns across 13 bases. V was clipped by 5 bases and J by 3 bases; unmatched bases: 15. Germline assignment: CDR1 SGHAT and CDR2 FQDESV (reference sequence). This CDR3 comprises 20 residues. This CDR3 is CASSINRVTSGGRHTGELFF. The CDR3 coding sequence is TGTGCCAGCAGCATAAACCGAGTGACTAGCGGGGGGCGCCACACCGGGGAGCTGTTTTTT.

V usage is TRBV28 and J usage is TRBJ2-3; no reliable D call. CDR1 is MDHEN and CDR2 is SYDVKM in the germline V gene. The CDR3 length is 17 residues. Trimming shortened V by 5 bases and J by 1 base, and 19 bases separated the two germline ends. The CDR3 bases are TGTGCCAGCAGTAAACAACGGGTCAGAAGGGGCACAGATACGCAGTATTTT. Translation gives CASSKQRVRRGTDTQYF.

In this sample, this clonotype turned up once. The rearrangement links TRBV6-2 or TRBV6-3 to TRBJ1-6; D is perhaps TRBD1 (6 bases). Trimming pared 7 bases from V and 8 bases from J, leaving 12 bases between. Germline-derived CDR1 and CDR2 are MNHEY and SVGEGT. The CDR3 runs to 13 residues. CDR3 sequence reads: CASTNRDYSPLHF. Here the CDR3 DNA reads TGTGCCAGCACTAACAGGGATTATTCACCCCTCCACTTT.

The CDR3, as DNA: TGCAGTGCTAGAGACAGGGTGGTAAACAATTCACCCCTCCACTTT. Amino acids: CSARDRVVNNSPLHF. The V gene is TRBV20-1, the J gene TRBJ1-6; a possible D gene is TRBD1 (5 bases). Germline CDR1 reads DFQATT; CDR2 reads SNEGSKA (reference sequence). The CDR3 totals 15 residues. V shed 0 bases and J shed 7 bases, with 13 bases lying between them.

This chain links TRBV19 with TRBJ2-7; 7 positions agree with TRBD1. The CDR3 has 13 residues. Germline V lookup: CDR1 LNHDA, CDR2 SQIVND (reference sequence). V was clipped by 3 bases and J by 6 bases; unmatched bases: 5. The CDR3 protein is CASSIKAGGEQYF. In nucleotides, the CDR3 is TGTGCCAGTAGTATCAAGGCAGGGGGCGAGCAGTACTTC.

The chain has TRBV2 and TRBJ1-4; 7 bases are shared with TRBD1. Unmatched junction bases numbered 13, after V lost 6 bases and J lost 0 bases. In germline, CDR1 is SNHLY, CDR2 FYNNEI. The CDR3 is 18 residues long. This chain's CDR3 is CASRDTGTAFTTNEKLFF. In DNA form, the CDR3 reads TGTGCCAGCAGGGATACCGGGACAGCATTTACAACTAATGAAAAACTGTTTTTT.

This chain connects TRBV23-1 to TRBJ1-2; unclear D gene. TRBV23-1 is flagged as an ORF with uncertain function. CDR3 length: 8 amino acids. Trimming left V 5 bases short and J 12 bases short, with 4 bases between. The CDR3 sequence is CASSRDTF. CDR3 DNA: TGCGCCAGCAGTAGGGACACCTTC.

The rearrangement joins TRBV19 to TRBJ1-2; D ambiguous. CDR3 length: 11 residues. The V and J ends lost 6 bases and 7 bases respectively, with 9 bases between them. Germline V CDR1 and CDR2: LNHDA, SQIVND (reference sequence). CDR3 DNA: TGTGCCAGTAGAGACCTCGGTGGCTACACCTTC. Translated: CASRDLGGYTF.

The V gene is TRBV7-6, the J gene TRBJ2-5; 8 bases match TRBD1. V trimming: 1 base; J trimming: 1 base; junction bases outside the gene matches: 11. CDR3 length: 18 residues. Germline V gives CDR1 SGHVS, CDR2 FNYEAQ. Here the CDR3 reads CASSLEPGQGPLQETQYF. Here the CDR3 DNA reads TGTGCCAGCAGCTTAGAGCCCGGACAGGGCCCACTCCAAGAGACCCAGTACTTC.